This T cell receptor beta chain was obtained from a study of Tregs in tolerant kidney transplant recipients. The study's findings and limits: Antigen-driven expansion was suggested because donor-specific Tregs expanded more than all Tregs in tolerant patients.

This clone is deemed medium-sized (0.01 to 0.1%) by its frequency. Its target is unknown. The CDR3 goes on 3 residues after the read ends, and that part is filled in from the germline J gene. TCRdb's table, derived via immunoSEQ multiplex PCR, lists solely in-frame clones and lacks some. The table for this sample gives about 23,000 clones. The V gene's germline CDR1 is MNHEY and CDR2 SVGEGT. This CDR3 is 16 amino acids long. The V end was cut by 5 bases, the J end by 1 base, with 12 bases between. Mixed chimerism was transient after nonmyeloablative marrow transplants from related graft donors. Thawed PBMCs were FACS-sorted into unstimulated CD4+CD25+CD127- regulatory T cells, CD4+CD25- non-regulatory cells, CD4 and CD8 cells.

The clonotype comes from a human patient who received a combined kidney and bone marrow transplant. A share of the T cells may be of graft donor origin. Source: CD4+ T cells from blood (PBMCs), taken 6 months after the transplant. The V and J genes are TRBV6-2 or TRBV6-3 and TRBJ2-6; D possibly corresponds to TRBD2 (6 bases). The CDR3 bases that were read are TGTGCCAGCAGTATCACCGGGGGATCTGGGGCCAACGTC. Protein sequence: CASSITGGSGANV. The CDR3 in its entirety is CASSITGGSGANVLTF.